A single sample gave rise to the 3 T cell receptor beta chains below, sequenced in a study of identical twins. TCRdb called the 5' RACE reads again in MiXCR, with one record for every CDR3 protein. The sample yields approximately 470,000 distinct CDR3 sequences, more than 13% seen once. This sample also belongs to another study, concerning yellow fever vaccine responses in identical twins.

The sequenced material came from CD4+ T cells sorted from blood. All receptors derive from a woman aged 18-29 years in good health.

The chain's CDR3 is CASSLQVTNEKLFF. CDR3 bases: TGTGCCAGCAGTTTACAAGTAACTAATGAAAAACTGTTTTTT. This chain connects TRBV28 to TRBJ1-4; D is undetermined. Trimming cost V 2 bases and J 1 base, with 5 bases left between them. From germline, CDR1 is MDHEN and CDR2 SYDVKM. The CDR3 has 14 amino acids.

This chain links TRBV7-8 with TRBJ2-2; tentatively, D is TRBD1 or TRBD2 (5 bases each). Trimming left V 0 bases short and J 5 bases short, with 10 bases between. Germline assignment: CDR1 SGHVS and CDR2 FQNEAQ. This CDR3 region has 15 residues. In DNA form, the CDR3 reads TGTGCCAGCAGCTTAGCGGGACCCCCTACCGGGGAGCTGTTTTTT. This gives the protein CASSLAGPPTGELFF.

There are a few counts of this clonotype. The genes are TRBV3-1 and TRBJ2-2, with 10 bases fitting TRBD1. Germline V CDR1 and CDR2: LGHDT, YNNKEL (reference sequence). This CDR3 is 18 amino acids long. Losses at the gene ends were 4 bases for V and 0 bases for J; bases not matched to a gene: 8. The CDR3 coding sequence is TGTGCCAGCAGCCCTCGGACAGGGGGTTTCGCGAACACCGGGGAGCTGTTTTTT. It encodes CASSPRTGGFANTGELFF.